The clone carrying this T cell receptor beta chain was observed a single time. The CDR3 totals 17 residues. V lost 4 bases, J lost 0 bases, and 14 bases lay in between. The germline V gene encodes CDR1 SGHDT and CDR2 YYEEEE. The participants were between about 18 and 89 years old and came from about two dozen US areas. Clinical history reported by participants formed the basis on which cohorts were assigned. The source of the sample is a study of blood T cell repertoires in COVID-19. Study at large: Samples representing acute and convalescent COVID-19 were sourced from the United States, Italy and Spain. Sample material is recorded as cDNA or gDNA derived from T cells, B-cell-depleted T cells, or PBMCs.

Here immunoSEQ multiplex PCR was the method, and the copy in TCRdb shows in-frame clones only, minus some. The table lists a few hundred thousand clones, around 87% of them singletons. This TCR came from a man younger than 45 who had recovered from COVID-19. The chain employs TRBV5-6 and TRBJ1-6; a weak D match, TRBD1 (5 bases). The sample consisted of PBMCs or T cells enriched from blood (not recorded which). CDR3 nucleotide sequence: TGTGCCAGCAGCCGCCTCCAGGGAAGCTCCTATAATTCACCCCTCCACTTT. It codes for CASSRLQGSSYNSPLHF. The full variable domain, with the rest looked up from reference TRBV5-6 and TRBJ1-6, is DAGVTQSPTHLIKTRGQQVTLRCSPKSGHDTVSWYQQALGQGPQFIFQYYEEEERQRGNFPDRFSGHQFPNYSSELNVNALLLGDSALYLCASSRLQGSSYNSPLHFGNGTRLTVT.